This record concerns one TCR beta chain sequence. Mismatch with germline at one junction end may stem from a read error. This entry comes from a study of cytomegalovirus exposure and HLA in healthy donors. This CDR3 has 15 amino acids. Germline-derived CDR1 and CDR2 are SGHTA and FQGNSA. PCR used 60 Vbeta primers and 13 Jbeta primers. Libraries were prepared by immunoSEQ multiplex PCR; TCRdb keeps only in-frame clonotypes and omits some of them. The table includes approximately 97,000 clones, about 74% detected once. This chain uses TRBV7-2 with TRBJ1-3, with D possibly being TRBD1 (5 bases). Sequencing input: PBMCs. The TCR comes from a male donor in good health and CMV-seropositive. The CDR3 coding sequence is TGTGCCAGCAGCTTAGATGCAGGGAATGGAGACACCATATATTTT. It encodes CASSLDAGNGDTIYF.